This T cell receptor (beta chain) originates from a study of OX40 agonist ivuxolimab in advanced cancers. This CDR3 is built from 15 residues. Germline loops: CDR1 MRHNA, CDR2 SNTAGT. Trimming left V 5 bases short and J 1 base short, with 13 bases between. The assay was immunoSEQ multiplex PCR, and TCRdb's table has in-frame clones only and misses some. In the table there are 70,000 to 85,000 clones, roughly 90% of which are singletons. The chain recombines TRBV6-4 with TRBJ2-3; D is uncertain. The clonotype was recovered from an adult with an advanced solid tumor such as melanoma, head and neck, liver or kidney cancer. This specimen consisted of CD4+ or CD8+ T cells sorted from blood, obtained in a trial of the OX40 agonist ivuxolimab. The CDR3: CASSPNPLGTDTQYF. The DNA of the CDR3 is TGTGCCAGCAGTCCCAACCCGTTGGGCACAGATACGCAGTATTTT.